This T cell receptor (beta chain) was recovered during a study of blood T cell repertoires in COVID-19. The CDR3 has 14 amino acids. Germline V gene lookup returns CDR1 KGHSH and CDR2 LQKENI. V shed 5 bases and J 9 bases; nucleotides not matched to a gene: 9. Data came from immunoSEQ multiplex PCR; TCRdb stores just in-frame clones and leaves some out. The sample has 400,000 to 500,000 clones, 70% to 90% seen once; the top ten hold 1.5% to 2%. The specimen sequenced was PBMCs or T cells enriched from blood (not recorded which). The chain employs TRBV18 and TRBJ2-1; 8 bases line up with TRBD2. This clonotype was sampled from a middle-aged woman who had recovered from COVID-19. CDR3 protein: CASSGGLVYGEQFF. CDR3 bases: TGTGCCAGCTCAGGGGGACTAGTTTATGGTGAGCAGTTCTTC.